A single sample is the source of the 23 T cell receptor beta chains below, sequenced in a study of T cell repertoires in breast cancer. The expanded emulsion RT-PCR method captured paired alpha and beta chains from CD8+ T cells. Blocking oligonucleotides added to a second nested PCR suppressed unpaired genes. TCRdb redid the calling of the emulsion pairing reads with MiXCR, one entry per CDR3 protein. The table has about 40,000 distinct CDR3 sequences, 45% seen once. The source material was CD8+ T cells. The receptors here all came from a pool of human donors with breast cancer or a healthy control (not recorded which).

This clonotype was detected a few times. The chain has TRBV7-9 and TRBJ1-1, with TRBD1 as a possible D gene (5 bases). The CDR3 is made up of 14 amino acids. The germline V gene encodes CDR1 SEHNR and CDR2 FQNEAQ (reference sequence). The germline V and J ends were trimmed by 5 bases and 4 bases, with 14 bases remaining between them. CDR3 sequence: CASSGDSLGTEAFF. The CDR3 DNA sequence: TGTGCCAGCAGCGGTGACAGCCTGGGCACTGAAGCTTTCTTT.

Regarding this clonotype: One end of the junction does not line up with germline, which may come from a read error. The chain is built from TRBV6-6 and TRBJ2-6; TRBD2 might be the D (6 bases). Germline values: CDR1 MNHNY, CDR2 SVGAGI (reference sequence). The length of the CDR3 is 18 residues. CDR3 residues: CASGYSGLGRSGANVLTF. The CDR3 DNA reads TGTGCCAGCGGTTACTCGGGTTTAGGGAGGTCTGGGGCCAACGTCCTGACTTTC.

This clonotype was seen a few times. This rearrangement joins TRBV7-9 to TRBJ2-7; no clear D gene. The CDR3 length is 15 residues. Germline CDR1 reads SEHNR; CDR2 reads FQNEAQ (reference sequence). Deletions cut 1 base from V and 6 bases from J, with 16 bases between. The CDR3 bases are TGTGCCAGCAGCTTAGTCGGCAAGAAGGGCTTCGAGCAGTACTTC. Translation gives CASSLVGKKGFEQYF.

The rearrangement uses TRBV6-5 and TRBJ1-2; the D gene is possibly TRBD1 (6 bases). This CDR3 spans 17 amino acids. Germline V gene lookup returns CDR1 MNHEY and CDR2 SVGAGI. V was pared by 5 bases and J by 3 bases, with 22 bases between. CDR3 loop: CASSEVSGQPGDYGYTF. The CDR3 coding sequence is TGTGCCAGCAGTGAGGTCTCGGGTCAGCCAGGGGACTATGGCTACACCTTC.

The V call is TRBV7-3, the J call TRBJ1-6; D is unresolved. Per the germline V gene, CDR1 is SGHTA and CDR2 is FQGTGA. The CDR3 sequence is 15 residues long. The germline V and J ends were trimmed by 1 base and 7 bases, with 11 bases remaining between them. As DNA, the CDR3 is TGTGCCAGCAGCTTAATAGGCAGTCAGAATTCACCCCTCCACTTT. It encodes CASSLIGSQNSPLHF.

This clonotype was seen a few times. The CDR3 loop is CASSRQQRGEETQYF. CDR3 sequence (DNA): TGTGCCAGCAGCCGGCAACAGCGGGGAGAAGAGACCCAGTACTTC. The rearrangement links TRBV4-2 to TRBJ2-5; 7 nucleotides agree with TRBD2. Losses at the gene ends were 4 bases for V and 3 bases for J; bases not matched to a gene: 8. The CDR3 spans 15 residues. CDR1 is LGHNA and CDR2 is YNFKEQ in the germline V gene.

In this sample, this clonotype turned up a few times. The chain has TRBV2 and TRBJ2-1, with TRBD2 matching over 7 bases. This CDR3 spans 14 amino acids. From germline, CDR1 is SNHLY and CDR2 FYNNEI. The V segment lost 6 bases and the J segment 0 bases; nucleotides outside the gene matches: 2. This CDR3 is CASSRTSSYNEQFF. CDR3 DNA: TGTGCCAGCAGCCGGACTAGCTCCTACAATGAGCAGTTCTTC.

As concerns this clonotype: A read error may account for a junction end that differs from germline. The chain couples TRBV18 to TRBJ1-1, with a possible D match to TRBD1 (6 bases). Germline CDR1 reads KGHSH; CDR2 reads LQKENI. The CDR3 extends over 16 amino acids. The CDR3 reads CASSPPPAPRDTEAFF. In DNA form, the CDR3 reads TGTGCCAGCTCACCACCTCCAGCCCCAAGGGACACTGAAGCTTTCTTC.

The CDR3 spells CASRIQSFTDTQYF. The CDR3 region has the DNA TGTGCCAGCAGAATCCAGAGTTTCACAGATACGCAGTATTTT. The V call is TRBV6-6, the J call TRBJ2-3; D is undetermined. The CDR3 is 14 residues long. In germline, CDR1 is MNHNY, CDR2 SVGAGI (reference sequence). The germline V and J ends were trimmed by 6 bases and 2 bases, with 12 bases remaining between them.

This chain joins TRBV5-5 and TRBJ1-1, with D unresolved. V was clipped by 1 base and J by 3 bases, with 10 bases between them. Germline assignment: CDR1 SGHKS and CDR2 YYEKEE (reference sequence). There are 14 residues in the CDR3. CDR3 sequence reads: CASSLTWADTEAFF. The CDR3 DNA follows: TGTGCCAGCAGCTTGACTTGGGCGGACACTGAAGCTTTCTTT. The full variable domain, in which reference TRBV5-5 and TRBJ1-1 provide the parts outside the CDR3, is DAGVTQSPTHLIKTRGQQVTLRCSPISGHKSVSWYQQVLGQGPQFIFQYYEKEERGRGNFPDRFSARQFPNYSSELNVNALLLGDSALYLCASSLTWADTEAFFGQGTRLTVV.

The genes are TRBV18 and TRBJ2-3; tentatively, D is TRBD1 (5 bases). The germline gives CDR1 KGHSH, CDR2 LQKENI. The V end lost 0 bases, the J end lost 1 base, and 8 bases lay between the germline ends. The CDR3 is 15 amino acids. CDR3 region: CASSPPATGTDTQYF. For the CDR3, the DNA is TGTGCCAGCTCACCACCGGCGACAGGCACAGATACGCAGTATTTT.

This rearrangement joins TRBV11-2 to TRBJ2-3, with 16 bases matching TRBD2. J was trimmed by 2 bases and V by 5 bases; bases with no gene match: 10. The CDR3 spans 19 residues. Germline V gene sequence: CDR1 SGHAT, CDR2 FQNNGV. CDR3 residues: CASSRTRGLAGGHTDTQYF. DNA for the CDR3: TGTGCCAGCAGCCGGACGCGGGGACTAGCGGGGGGGCACACAGATACGCAGTATTTT. The variable domain in full, with the rest retrieved from reference TRBV11-2 and TRBJ2-3, is EAGVAQSPRYKIIEKRQSVAFWCNPISGHATLYWYQQILGQGPKLLIQFQNNGVVDDSQLPKDRFSAERLKGVDSTLKIQPAKLEDSAVYLCASSRTRGLAGGHTDTQYFGPGTRLTVL.

The sample holds a few counts of this clonotype. This sequence joins TRBV6-5 and TRBJ2-1, with 10 positions matching TRBD2. Germline CDR1 reads MNHEY; CDR2 reads SVGAGI. The CDR3 is 17 residues long. The ends lost 0 bases at V and 6 bases at J; junction bases unmatched: 8. The CDR3: CASSYSVGAGGPNEQFF. CDR3 DNA: TGTGCCAGCAGTTACTCCGTGGGAGCGGGGGGGCCCAATGAGCAGTTCTTC.

This clonotype was recorded at least ten times. This sequence joins TRBV6-1 and TRBJ1-1; perhaps TRBD1 as D (5 bases). There are 16 residues in the CDR3. The V gene lost 0 bases and the J gene lost 1 base, with 12 bases spanning the gap. Per germline, CDR1 MNHNS and CDR2 SASEGT. Written as DNA, the CDR3 is TGTGCCAGCAGTGAAGCGTTTCGTGGGGGGAACACTGAAGCTTTCTTT. Translating it yields CASSEAFRGGNTEAFF.

At least ten counts were recorded for this clonotype. The chain joins TRBV27 to TRBJ2-1, with D hard to call. Germline loops: CDR1 MNHEY, CDR2 SMNVEV (reference sequence). This CDR3 has 14 amino acids. Trimming removed 4 bases from V and 0 bases from J, with 7 bases in between. This CDR3 is CASSSGYSYNEQFF. Written as DNA, the CDR3 is TGTGCCAGCAGTTCCGGGTACTCCTACAATGAGCAGTTCTTC.

The chain joins TRBV7-6 to TRBJ2-5, with TRBD1 matching over 8 bases. The CDR3 is made up of 14 amino acids. The V and J ends lost 1 base and 7 bases, in that order; junction bases with no gene match: 5. Germline lookup yields CDR1 SGHVS and CDR2 FNYEAQ. CDR3 protein: CASSLGSGTGTQYF. The CDR3 bases are TGTGCCAGCAGCTTAGGATCAGGGACAGGGACCCAGTACTTC.

The chain has TRBV29-1 and TRBJ2-1; D gene unclear. CDR1 and CDR2 from the germline V gene are SQVTM and ANQGSEA. This CDR3 has 12 residues. CDR3 DNA sequence: TGCTCCCAAAGAGGTTTCTACAATGAGCAGTTCTTC. Protein product: CSQRGFYNEQFF.

The chain has TRBV5-1 and TRBJ2-7, with 7 bases aligning to TRBD1. This CDR3 spans 15 amino acids. The germline V gene encodes CDR1 SGHRS and CDR2 YFSETQ. The V and J ends lost 4 bases and 2 bases, in that order; junction bases with no gene match: 9. This chain's CDR3 is CASSREAGTAYEQYF. The CDR3 DNA sequence: TGCGCCAGCAGCCGAGAAGCCGGGACAGCCTACGAGCAGTACTTC. The full variable domain, in which reference TRBV5-1 and TRBJ2-7 provide the parts outside the CDR3, is KAGVTQTPRYLIKTRGQQVTLSCSPISGHRSVSWYQQTPGQGLQFLFEYFSETQRNKGNFPGRFSGRQFSNSRSEMNVSTLELGDSALYLCASSREAGTAYEQYFGPGTRLTVT.

This chain uses TRBV7-9 with TRBJ1-1; TRBD1 is a possible D gene (5 bases). CDR3 length: 15 amino acids. V lost 5 bases and J lost 6, with 19 bases in between. Germline V gives CDR1 SEHNR, CDR2 FQNEAQ (reference sequence). The CDR3: CASSKTGTSSAEAFF. The CDR3 nucleotides are TGTGCCAGCAGCAAAACCGGGACTTCGAGTGCTGAAGCTTTCTTT.

The rearrangement links TRBV19 to TRBJ1-6, with TRBD1 as a possible D gene (5 bases). Germline V CDR1 and CDR2: LNHDA, SQIVND (reference sequence). V was cut by 7 bases and J by 8 bases, with 18 bases left in between. This CDR3 region has 15 residues. The CDR3 DNA reads TGTGCCAGTAATTTAGGGGTGGCACACGATTCACCCCTCCACTTT. Translating gives CASNLGVAHDSPLHF.

This clonotype has more than one count but fewer than ten. The chain employs TRBV7-9 and TRBJ1-1; D not resolved. The V gene lost 6 bases and the J gene lost 0 bases, with 8 bases spanning the gap. CDR1 SEHNR and CDR2 FQNEAQ come from the germline V gene (reference sequence). The CDR3 sequence is 13 residues long. CDR3 region: CASRLMLNTEAFF. The CDR3 coding sequence is TGTGCCAGCAGACTGATGTTGAACACTGAAGCTTTCTTT.

This clonotype was observed a few times. The rearrangement joins TRBV12-3 or TRBV12-4 to TRBJ2-1; the D gene is possibly TRBD1 (6 bases). The CDR3 loop spans 13 amino acids. V lost 3 bases to trimming and J lost 5 bases, with 8 bases between them. CDR3 region: CASSLDRNNEQFF. CDR3 coding DNA: TGTGCCAGCAGTTTGGACAGAAACAATGAGCAGTTCTTC.

A few counts support this clonotype. The chain recombines TRBV11-2 with TRBJ2-1, with D uncertain. Germline V gives CDR1 SGHAT, CDR2 FQNNGV. Deletions cut 5 bases from V and 7 bases from J, with 9 bases between. This CDR3 region has 12 residues. The CDR3 protein is CASSPNRNEQFF. The CDR3 bases are TGTGCCAGCAGCCCGAACCGTAATGAGCAGTTCTTC.